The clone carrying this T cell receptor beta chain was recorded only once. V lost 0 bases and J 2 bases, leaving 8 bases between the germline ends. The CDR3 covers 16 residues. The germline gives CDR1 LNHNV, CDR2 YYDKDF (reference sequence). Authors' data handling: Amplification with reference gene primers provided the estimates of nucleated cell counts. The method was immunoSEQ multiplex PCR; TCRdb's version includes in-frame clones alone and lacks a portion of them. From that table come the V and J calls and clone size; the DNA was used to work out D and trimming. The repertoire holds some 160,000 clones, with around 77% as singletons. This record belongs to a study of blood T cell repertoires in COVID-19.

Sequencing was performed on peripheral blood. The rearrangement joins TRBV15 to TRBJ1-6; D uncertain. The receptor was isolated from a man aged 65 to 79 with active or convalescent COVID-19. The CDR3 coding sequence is TGTGCCACCAGCAGAGATCGGGGAGCCTATAATTCACCCCTCCACTTT. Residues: CATSRDRGAYNSPLHF.